In its sample, the clone carrying this T cell receptor (beta chain) was seen a few times. Time point meaning: patch test 1, 2 weeks after DPC sensitization. This sample's treatment: therapeutic diphenylcyclopropenone sensitization with weekly scalp DPC. Alopecia patients, 18 to 70 years old and DPC-suitable, served as donors. The sample belongs to a study of human T cells and chemical hapten exposure. For the study at large: Small pooled library volume differences chiefly drove per-sample TCR yield variation.

Germline CDR1 DFQATT, CDR2 SNEGSKA (reference sequence). Deletions cut 2 bases from V and 0 bases from J, with 8 bases between. This CDR3 comprises 14 residues. Unique molecular identifiers were affixed to discrete cDNA molecules within the library. TCRdb re-analysed the RACE reads in MiXCR, keeping a single row per CDR3 protein. The data hold around 50,000 distinct CDR3 sequences, with about 9.6% observed a single time. The J gene is TRBJ2-1, the V gene TRBV20-1; the D gene is possibly TRBD2 (5 bases). This material consisted of whole blood, taken in connection with sensitization to the hapten diphenylcyclopropenone (DPC). The source of this sequence is a woman aged 40 to 50 with alopecia areata. Some clones in this sample may be carry-over from other donors' samples. In DNA form, the CDR3 reads TGCAGTGCTAGAAAAGGGAGCTCCTACAATGAGCAGTTCTTC. Its translation: CSARKGSSYNEQFF.